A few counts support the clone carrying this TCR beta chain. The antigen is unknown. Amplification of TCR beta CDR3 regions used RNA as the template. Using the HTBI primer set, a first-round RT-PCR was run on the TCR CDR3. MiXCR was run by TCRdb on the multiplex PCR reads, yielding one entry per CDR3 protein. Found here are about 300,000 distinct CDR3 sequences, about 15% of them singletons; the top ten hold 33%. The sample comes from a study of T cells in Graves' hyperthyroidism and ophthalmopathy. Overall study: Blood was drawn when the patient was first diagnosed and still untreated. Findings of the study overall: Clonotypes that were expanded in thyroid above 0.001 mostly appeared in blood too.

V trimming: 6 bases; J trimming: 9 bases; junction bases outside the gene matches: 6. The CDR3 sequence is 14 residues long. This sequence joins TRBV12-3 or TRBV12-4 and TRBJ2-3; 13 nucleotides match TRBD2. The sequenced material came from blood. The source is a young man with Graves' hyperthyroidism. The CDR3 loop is CASSAGTSGITQYF. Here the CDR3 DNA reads TGTGCCAGCAGCGCCGGGACTAGCGGGATCACGCAGTATTTT.